Presented here are 22 T cell receptor beta chains from one specimen sequenced in a study of shared clonotypes between healthy human individuals. TCRdb's copy holds only in-frame clones and misses some; the assay was immunoSEQ multiplex PCR. The sample consists of approximately 1,000,000 clones, 77% of them appearing once. The sample consisted of memory CD4+ T cells from PBMCs. The subset denotes: CD45RA-negative fraction. The receptor source for this set is a man between 18 and 35 years old in good health. Some clones in this sample may be carry-over from other donors' samples.

This clone was counted many times. The sample holds other DNA sequences that translate to the same CDR3. The chain combines TRBV27 with TRBJ2-7; D is unresolved. This CDR3 contains 14 residues. Trimming took off 0 bases at V and 0 bases at J, with 6 bases between the two ends. Germline values: CDR1 MNHEY, CDR2 SMNVEV (reference sequence). The CDR3 DNA is TGTGCCAGCAGTTTATCAGGGCTCTCCTACGAGCAGTACTTC. This translates into CASSLSGLSYEQYF.

There are a few counts of this clone. The chain recombines TRBV7-2 with TRBJ1-5; maybe TRBD1 (5 bases). The ends were cut back, 1 base at V and 4 bases at J, with 8 bases in the middle. The CDR3 totals 14 residues. CDR1 and CDR2 from the germline V gene are SGHTA and FQGNSA. The CDR3 bases are TGTGCCAGCAGCTTAGACTCAGGGAATCAGCCCCAGCATTTT. This codes for CASSLDSGNQPQHF.

A note on this clone: Additional DNA sequences in this sample encode the identical CDR3. J is TRBJ2-3 and V is TRBV14; tentative D call: TRBD1 (5 bases). There are 13 residues in the CDR3. Germline V gives CDR1 SGHDN, CDR2 FVKESK. Trimming cost V 4 bases and J 0 bases, with 5 bases left between them. The CDR3 nucleotides are TGTGCCAGCAGCCGGGGCAGCACAGATACGCAGTATTTT. It encodes CASSRGSTDTQYF.

The CDR3 bases are TGTGCCAGCGCTATGGGCAGCTCTGGAAACACCATATATTTT. Protein product: CASAMGSSGNTIYF. V usage is TRBV6-1 and J usage is TRBJ1-3; D is ambiguous. The germline V gene has CDR1 MNHNS and CDR2 SASEGT. Trimming removed 8 bases at V and 0 bases at J, with 11 bases between. The CDR3 runs to 14 residues.

The V gene is TRBV11-1, the J gene TRBJ1-2; TRBD1 is a possible D gene (5 bases). The germline V gene has CDR1 SGHAT and CDR2 FQDESV (reference sequence). Trimming removed 4 bases at V and 5 bases at J, with 8 bases between. The CDR3 consists of 12 residues. The CDR3 sequence is CASSYRGYGYTF. In DNA form, the CDR3 reads TGTGCCAGCAGCTATCGGGGGTATGGCTACACCTTC.

CDR3: CAWTGTALSYEQYF. CDR3 sequence (DNA): TGTGCCTGGACCGGGACAGCTCTCTCCTACGAGCAGTACTTC. This sequence joins TRBV30 and TRBJ2-7; TRBD1 aligns across 7 bases. CDR3 length equals 14 residues. The germline V gene encodes CDR1 GTSNPN and CDR2 SVGIG (reference sequence). V was clipped by 4 bases and J by 0 bases; unmatched bases: 6.

The rearrangement joins TRBV6-6 to TRBJ2-5; D is undetermined. The CDR3 has 12 amino acids. CDR1 is MNHNY and CDR2 is SVGAGI in the germline V gene (reference sequence). Trimming shortened V by 5 bases and J by 5 bases, and 9 bases separated the two germline ends. In DNA form, the CDR3 reads TGTGCCAGCAGTGACGTCCCGGAGACCCAGTACTTC. Translating gives CASSDVPETQYF.

Many counts were recorded for this clone. The rearrangement links TRBV7-2 to TRBJ2-7, with 9 bases identical to TRBD2. V was pared by 5 bases and J by 7 bases, with 15 bases of the junction left unmatched. This CDR3 has 16 residues. Germline-derived CDR1 and CDR2 are SGHTA and FQGNSA. In nucleotides, the CDR3 is TGTGCCAGCAGCCCGCCGTGGGGCGGGAGGGCCGATGAGCAGTACTTC. Amino acid sequence: CASSPPWGGRADEQYF.

This clone was found many times. CDR3 nucleotide sequence: TGTGCCAGCAAGGGACAGGCCAAAGAGCAGTTCTTC. This translates into CASKGQAKEQFF. The V call is TRBV2, the J call TRBJ2-1; 8 positions agree with TRBD1. The CDR3 is 12 amino acids. Germline V gives CDR1 SNHLY, CDR2 FYNNEI. Trimming removed 7 bases from V and 10 bases from J; junction bases left unmatched: 6. Full variable domain (remainder filled in from reference TRBV2 and TRBJ2-1): EPEVTQTPSHQVTQMGQEVILRCVPISNHLYFYWYRQILGQKVEFLVSFYNNEISEKSEIFDDQFSVERPDGSNFTLKIRSTKLEDSAMYFCASKGQAKEQFFGPGTRLTVL.

This sequence joins TRBV6-5 and TRBJ2-7, with a tentative D call TRBD2 (6 bases). The germline V and J ends were trimmed by 6 bases and 2 bases, with 11 bases remaining between them. Germline assignment: CDR1 MNHEY and CDR2 SVGAGI. The CDR3 runs 13 residues. The CDR3 is CASRRDSTYEQYF. The CDR3, as DNA: TGTGCCAGCAGAAGGGACTCTACCTACGAGCAGTACTTC.

This chain uses TRBV15 with TRBJ1-2; 7 bases are a match to TRBD1. The CDR3 extends over 16 amino acids. V shed 0 bases and J 6 bases; nucleotides not matched to a gene: 10. Germline V gene lookup returns CDR1 LNHNV and CDR2 YYDKDF (reference sequence). This CDR3 reads CATSRDLQRQGDGYTF. The CDR3 coding sequence is TGTGCCACCAGCAGAGATTTACAGCGACAGGGTGATGGCTACACCTTC.

This clone has a handful of counts. This chain links TRBV29-1 with TRBJ1-1; the D is unclear. This CDR3 has 12 residues. Trimming shortened V by 2 bases and J by 10 bases, and 14 bases separated the two germline ends. The germline V gene has CDR1 SQVTM and CDR2 ANQGSEA. The CDR3: CSVEWIDPGAFF. The DNA for the CDR3 is TGCAGCGTTGAATGGATTGACCCTGGAGCTTTCTTT.

The rearrangement joins TRBV7-9 to TRBJ2-7; a possible D gene is TRBD2 (6 bases). This CDR3 contains 13 residues. Looked up from germline, CDR1 is SEHNR and CDR2 is FQNEAQ (reference sequence). Deletions cut 5 bases from V and 4 bases from J, with 12 bases between. The CDR3 DNA sequence: TGTGCCAGCAGCCACGGGACTTCTTACGAGCAGTACTTC. Amino acids: CASSHGTSYEQYF. The complete variable domain, with remaining parts taken from reference TRBV7-9 and TRBJ2-7, reads DTGVSQNPRHKITKRGQNVTFRCDPISEHNRLYWYRQTLGQGPEFLTYFQNEAQLEKSRLLSDRFSAERPKGSFSTLEIQRTEQGDSAMYLCASSHGTSYEQYFGPGTRLTVT.

A few counts support this clone. The chain uses TRBV5-4 and TRBJ2-7; TRBD2 aligns across 7 bases. Germline assignment: CDR1 SGHNT and CDR2 YYREEE (reference sequence). The junction had 6 bases not matched to a gene; V was cut back by 4 bases and J by 2 bases. This CDR3 contains 14 residues. The chain's CDR3 is CASSPTSETYEQYF. CDR3 bases: TGTGCCAGCAGCCCCACTAGCGAGACCTACGAGCAGTACTTC.

About this clone itself: This specimen includes other DNA sequences encoding the same CDR3. This rearrangement joins TRBV9 to TRBJ2-3, with D uncertain. Trimming took 0 bases from V and 5 from J, leaving 4 bases between them. The germline V gene has CDR1 SGDLS and CDR2 YYNGEE. CDR3 length: 12 amino acids. CDR3 residues: CASSVGEDTQYF. The CDR3 DNA sequence: TGTGCCAGCAGCGTAGGTGAAGATACGCAGTATTTT.

This chain uses TRBV19 with TRBJ1-4; tentatively, D is TRBD1 (5 bases). With 9 bases removed from V and 0 bases from J, the gap between germline ends came to 14 bases. Germline CDR1 and CDR2: LNHDA and SQIVND (reference sequence). The CDR3 spans 15 residues. The CDR3 nucleotides are TGTGCCAGGACCGGGACGCCTGCAACTAATGAAAAACTGTTTTTT. This translates into CARTGTPATNEKLFF.

V and J are TRBV6-1 and TRBJ2-7; either TRBD1 or TRBD2 may supply D (5 bases each). Trimming removed 4 bases from V and 5 bases from J, with 15 bases in between. Germline lookup yields CDR1 MNHNS and CDR2 SASEGT. This CDR3 is 14 amino acids long. The chain's CDR3 is CASSVGGRLDEQYF. CDR3 bases: TGTGCCAGCAGTGTTGGGGGTAGACTTGACGAGCAGTACTTC.

This clone was seen more than once but under ten times. For the CDR3, the DNA is TGTGCCAGCAGCCCGGACAGGGGTCACGGGGAGCTGTTTTTT. Amino acids: CASSPDRGHGELFF. V usage is TRBV5-6 and J usage is TRBJ2-2; TRBD1 agrees at 9 bases. CDR3 length: 14 residues. With V trimmed by 4 bases and J by 7 bases, 5 bases remained unmatched. Germline CDR1 reads SGHDT; CDR2 reads YYEEEE. The complete variable domain, with remaining parts taken from reference TRBV5-6 and TRBJ2-2, reads DAGVTQSPTHLIKTRGQQVTLRCSPKSGHDTVSWYQQALGQGPQFIFQYYEEEERQRGNFPDRFSGHQFPNYSSELNVNALLLGDSALYLCASSPDRGHGELFFGEGSRLTVL.

Details on this clone: This CDR3 is also generated by other DNA sequences in the sample. This sequence joins TRBV5-1 and TRBJ2-5; 9 positions agree with TRBD1. Germline assignment: CDR1 SGHRS and CDR2 YFSETQ. The CDR3 extends over 13 amino acids. V lost 4 bases to trimming and J lost 5 bases; unmatched junction nucleotides: 3. The CDR3 nucleotides are TGCGCCAGCAGCCCCGGGACAGGGGAGACCCAGTACTTC. Translated: CASSPGTGETQYF.

The CDR3 loop reads CAIRGQGGQSGANVLTF. The DNA of the CDR3 is TGTGCCATCAGGGGACAGGGTGGGCAATCTGGGGCCAACGTCCTGACTTTC. The V call is TRBV10-3, the J call TRBJ2-6; 9 bases are a match to TRBD1. This CDR3 has 17 amino acids. Trimming took 6 bases from V and 1 from J; bases not matched to a gene: 7. Germline CDR1 and CDR2: ENHRY and SYGVKD.

CDR3 nucleotides: TGCAGCGTTATCGGGCAGGGGGAGACCCAGTACTTC. It yields the protein CSVIGQGETQYF. The V and J genes are TRBV29-1 and TRBJ2-5, with D perhaps matching TRBD1 (6 bases). The CDR3 sequence is 12 residues long. Per the germline V gene, CDR1 is SQVTM and CDR2 is ANQGSEA. V was pared by 5 bases and J by 5 bases, with 12 bases between.

This clone was counted a few times. The chain is built from TRBV10-2 and TRBJ2-3; TRBD1 is a possible D gene (7 bases). Germline V gene sequence: CDR1 WSHSY, CDR2 SAAADI. V was pared by 5 bases and J by 4 bases, with 25 bases between. This CDR3 region has 18 residues. In DNA, the CDR3 is TGCGCCAGCAGTCCGTCAGGTGGAGGGGGCTGGGGACCAGATACGCAGTATTTT. It is translated as CASSPSGGGGWGPDTQYF.